The present T cell receptor beta chain was sequenced within a study of post-analysis software for immune sequencing data. Findings of the study overall: Higher frequency in patients than in controls was seen for roughly five TRBV segments, with TRBV5-6, TRBV5-1 and TRBV20-1 among them. Controls' normalized Chao1 diversity significantly exceeded that of multiple sclerosis patients.

About this clonotype: The antigen is unknown.

With 6 bases removed from V and 6 bases from J, the gap between germline ends came to 12 bases. CDR1 and CDR2 (germline): LGHNT, FRNRAP. This CDR3 spans 14 amino acids. Unique molecular identifiers were built into the TCR beta cDNA libraries. Each CDR3 protein is one row after TCRdb ran MiXCR on the PCR reads. Of 750,000 to 950,000 distinct CDR3 sequences in the sample, 53% are singletons; the top ten hold about 4.5%. This TCR came from a girl under 18 with multiple sclerosis. V usage is TRBV12-5 and J usage is TRBJ2-6; weak D call: TRBD1 (5 bases). Sequenced: blood. The CDR3 sequence: CASGQRTQANVLTF. The CDR3, as DNA: TGTGCTAGTGGCCAACGGACACAGGCCAACGTCCTGACTTTC.